Listed here are 28 T cell receptor beta chains from one sample, sequenced in a study of T cells in localized non-small cell lung cancer. Measured with immunoSEQ multiplex PCR; TCRdb has only the in-frame clones, and not every one. Of 25,000 to 30,000 clones listed, 85% to 90% are singletons. The specimen was peripheral blood, collected before any cancer treatment. Every receptor here comes from a woman aged 18 to 55 with stage I lung adenocarcinoma.

The chain joins TRBV9 to TRBJ2-2; 7 bases are a match to TRBD2. From germline, CDR1 is SGDLS and CDR2 YYNGEE. After removal of 4 bases from V and 1 base from J, the junction contained 4 bases not matched to a gene. The CDR3 has 15 residues. CDR3 nucleotides: TGTGCCAGCAGCCCACCGGGAGGGAACACCGGGGAGCTGTTTTTT. This encodes CASSPPGGNTGELFF.

The J gene is TRBJ2-2, the V gene TRBV11-3; tentative D call: TRBD1 (6 bases). The CDR3 is made up of 14 amino acids. Between the trimmed V and J ends, which lost 3 bases and 7 bases, there was a span of 12 bases. Germline values: CDR1 SGHNT, CDR2 YENEEA. Written as DNA, the CDR3 is TGTGCCAGCAGCTTGGAAGGGGGTGGCGGGGAGCTGTTTTTT. Amino acid sequence: CASSLEGGGGELFF.

This clone appeared a few times. The V call is TRBV2, the J call TRBJ2-2; TRBD1 agrees at 7 bases. Germline lookup yields CDR1 SNHLY and CDR2 FYNNEI. The V segment lost 3 bases and the J segment 1 base; nucleotides outside the gene matches: 2. This CDR3 contains 15 residues. This chain's CDR3 is CASSETGMNTGELFF. The CDR3 DNA reads TGTGCCAGCAGTGAGACAGGGATGAACACCGGGGAGCTGTTTTTT.

The chain is built from TRBV10-3 and TRBJ1-2, with 9 bases fitting TRBD1. CDR1 ENHRY and CDR2 SYGVKD come from the germline V gene. V shed 8 bases and J 8 bases; nucleotides not matched to a gene: 6. The CDR3 runs to 12 residues. CDR3 loop: CAIRQGETGYTF. Here the CDR3 DNA reads TGTGCCATCCGACAGGGGGAGACGGGCTACACCTTC.

This chain links TRBV10-1 with TRBJ1-5; D is unclear. The CDR3 is 18 amino acids. CDR1 and CDR2 (germline): WNHNN, SYGVQD (reference sequence). V lost 7 bases to trimming and J lost 0 bases, with 22 bases between them. This chain's CDR3 is CASTSSGQYKYSNQPQHF. CDR3 coding DNA: TGCGCCAGCACCAGTAGCGGCCAATATAAGTATAGCAATCAGCCCCAGCATTTT.

The chain joins TRBV9 to TRBJ2-5, with 7 bases aligning to TRBD1. The CDR3 sequence is 14 residues long. Germline-derived CDR1 and CDR2 are SGDLS and YYNGEE. The junction had 3 bases not matched to a gene; V was cut back by 3 bases and J by 1 base. CDR3 sequence (DNA): TGTGCCAGCAGCGGCCGGGACAGCCAAGAGACCCAGTACTTC. Translated, it gives CASSGRDSQETQYF.

The chain carries TRBV6-1 and TRBJ2-2; no firm D call. The germline V and J ends were trimmed by 2 bases and 0 bases, with 10 bases remaining between them. Per germline, CDR1 MNHNS and CDR2 SASEGT. The CDR3 has 16 amino acids. The CDR3 loop is CASSEFFGTNTGELFF. In nucleotides, the CDR3 is TGTGCCAGCAGTGAATTTTTTGGGACGAACACCGGGGAGCTGTTTTTT.

This clone has only one observation. This sequence joins TRBV7-2 and TRBJ2-7; 15 nucleotides align to TRBD2. Germline V CDR1 and CDR2: SGHTA, FQGNSA. Trimming cost V 5 bases and J 6 bases; bases outside gene matches: 8. This CDR3 is 16 amino acids long. CDR3 loop: CASSLRPGLAGGEQYF. As DNA, the CDR3 is TGTGCCAGCAGCCTACGACCGGGACTAGCGGGAGGCGAGCAGTACTTC.

This clone was counted only a few times. The chain combines TRBV20-1 with TRBJ1-2; no clear D gene. Trimming took off 0 bases at V and 6 bases at J, with 2 bases between the two ends. The CDR3 runs 10 residues. From germline, CDR1 is DFQATT and CDR2 SNEGSKA (reference sequence). The CDR3 protein is CSARDDGYTF. CDR3 DNA sequence: TGCAGTGCTAGAGATGATGGCTACACCTTC.

The chain is built from TRBV19 and TRBJ2-3; D gene unclear. There are 15 residues in the CDR3. Trimming stripped 3 bases from V and 2 bases from J, with 12 bases between. CDR1 and CDR2 (germline): LNHDA, SQIVND (reference sequence). This chain's CDR3 is CASSIVLGSTDTQYF. The CDR3 nucleotides are TGTGCCAGTAGTATTGTGCTGGGGTCCACAGATACGCAGTATTTT.

The chain links TRBV29-1 to TRBJ1-1, with TRBD1 matching over 7 bases. Germline lookup yields CDR1 SQVTM and CDR2 ANQGSEA. This CDR3 comprises 14 residues. Unmatched junction bases numbered 12, after V lost 7 bases and J lost 4 bases. CDR3 sequence: CSAATGARVTEAFF. The CDR3 nucleotides are TGCAGCGCTGCAACAGGGGCGAGGGTCACTGAAGCTTTCTTT. Using reference TRBV29-1 and TRBJ1-1 for the parts outside the CDR3, the full variable domain is SAVISQKPSRDICQRGTSLTIQCQVDSQVTMMFWYRQQPGQSLTLIATANQGSEATYESGFVIDKFPISRPNLTFSTLTVSNMSPEDSSIYLCSAATGARVTEAFFGQGTRLTVV.

The chain joins TRBV11-2 to TRBJ2-7; possible D gene TRBD1, 5 bases. Germline V CDR1 and CDR2: SGHAT, FQNNGV. Trimming took off 3 bases at V and 0 bases at J, with 12 bases between the two ends. This CDR3 is built from 15 residues. CDR3 loop: CASSFLQASSYEQYF. CDR3 nucleotides: TGTGCCAGCAGCTTTTTACAGGCTAGCTCCTACGAGCAGTACTTC.

The CDR3 sequence is CASSLGAYEQYF. The CDR3 DNA is TGTGCCAGCAGCTTAGGGGCGTACGAGCAGTACTTC. The rearrangement joins TRBV7-8 to TRBJ2-7; D is undetermined. The germline V gene has CDR1 SGHVS and CDR2 FQNEAQ. Trimming stripped 1 base from V and 4 bases from J, with 5 bases between. CDR3 length: 12 amino acids.

This clone was seen just once. V and J are TRBV10-3 and TRBJ2-2; D might be TRBD1 (5 bases). The ends were cut back, 2 bases at V and 1 base at J, with 11 bases in the middle. Germline loops: CDR1 ENHRY, CDR2 SYGVKD. The CDR3 has 16 amino acids. The CDR3 DNA reads TGTGCCATCAGTGAGCAGGACATTCGGAACACCGGGGAGCTGTTTTTT. Amino acids: CAISEQDIRNTGELFF.

The chain has TRBV15 and TRBJ1-1, with TRBD1 as a possible D gene (5 bases). The CDR3 consists of 15 residues. V shed 0 bases and J shed 0 bases, with 8 bases lying between them. The V gene's germline CDR1 is LNHNV and CDR2 YYDKDF (reference sequence). The CDR3 loop reads CATSRDRTLNTEAFF. CDR3 nucleotides: TGTGCCACCAGCAGAGATCGGACACTGAACACTGAAGCTTTCTTT.

This chain joins TRBV27 and TRBJ2-1; 11 bases map to TRBD2. The V gene end was trimmed by 5 bases and the J gene end by 5 bases; junction bases not matched to a gene: 5. CDR1 MNHEY and CDR2 SMNVEV come from the germline V gene (reference sequence). This CDR3 has 15 amino acids. The CDR3 DNA is TGTGCCAGCAGTAGATTACTAGCGGGGGACAATGAGCAGTTCTTC. It encodes CASSRLLAGDNEQFF.

The gene calls are TRBV7-9 and TRBJ2-5; either TRBD1 or TRBD2 may supply D (7 bases each). The CDR3 is made up of 16 amino acids. Deletions cut 1 base from V and 2 bases from J, with 14 bases between. CDR1 SEHNR and CDR2 FQNEAQ come from the germline V gene (reference sequence). In DNA, the CDR3 is TGTGCCAGCAGCTTAGACAGGGGAGGGTCGCAAGAGACCCAGTACTTC. Its protein is CASSLDRGGSQETQYF.

This sequence joins TRBV28 and TRBJ2-5; D is unclear. CDR1 is MDHEN, CDR2 SYDVKM, per germline. CDR3 length: 14 amino acids. Deletions cut 3 bases from V and 5 bases from J, with 13 bases between. CDR3 DNA sequence: TGTGCCAGCAGTTTTCGGAAGGGCAGGGAGACCCAGTACTTC. Translating gives CASSFRKGRETQYF.

This chain joins TRBV6-5 and TRBJ1-2; perhaps TRBD1 as D (5 bases). CDR3 size: 14 residues. Deletions cut 5 bases from V and 4 bases from J, with 14 bases between. Germline loops: CDR1 MNHEY, CDR2 SVGAGI. Here the CDR3 DNA reads TGTGCCAGCAGTCGCACCGGGACGGTCTATGGCTACACCTTC. As protein: CASSRTGTVYGYTF.

The CDR3 DNA is TGTGCCAGCAGCGACGGACTAGCGGGAGCAGAGACCCAGTACTTC. Amino acid sequence: CASSDGLAGAETQYF. The rearrangement links TRBV5-4 to TRBJ2-5; 13 nucleotides align to TRBD2. V dropped 4 bases and J dropped 4; count of bases not matched to a gene: 4. Germline V lookup: CDR1 SGHNT, CDR2 YYREEE (reference sequence). This CDR3 spans 15 amino acids.

This clone occurred once. This sequence joins TRBV30 and TRBJ1-1; D is uncertain. Germline assignment: CDR1 GTSNPN and CDR2 SVGIG (reference sequence). V lost 5 bases, J lost 1 base, and 5 bases lay in between. The CDR3 extends over 11 amino acids. Here the CDR3 DNA reads TGTGCCTGGCAGGCGAACACTGAAGCTTTCTTT. Its protein is CAWQANTEAFF.

The rearrangement joins TRBV28 to TRBJ1-5; no reliable D call. V was shortened by 7 bases and J by 1 base, with 14 bases between the two germline ends. The CDR3 is 15 residues long. CDR1 is MDHEN, CDR2 SYDVKM, per germline. The CDR3 is CASTILRVSNQPQHF. CDR3 DNA: TGTGCCAGCACTATACTTAGGGTGAGCAATCAGCCCCAGCATTTT.

The rearrangement joins TRBV7-2 to TRBJ2-2, with TRBD2 matching over 10 bases. The CDR3 extends over 15 amino acids. Germline V CDR1 and CDR2: SGHTA, FQGNSA. Germline trimming cut 1 base from V and 5 bases from J; bases unmatched to any gene: 1. The CDR3: CASSLVAGGTGELFF. The CDR3 bases are TGTGCCAGCAGCTTAGTAGCGGGAGGAACCGGGGAGCTGTTTTTT.

This sequence joins TRBV28 and TRBJ2-1; weak D call: TRBD2 (6 bases). The length of the CDR3 is 16 residues. With 6 bases removed from V and 1 base from J, the gap between germline ends came to 16 bases. The V gene's germline CDR1 is MDHEN and CDR2 SYDVKM. The CDR3 sequence: CASSPGGWYSYNEQFF. For the CDR3, the DNA is TGTGCCAGCAGCCCTGGGGGGTGGTATTCCTACAATGAGCAGTTCTTC.

This chain links TRBV19 with TRBJ2-1; D might be TRBD1 (6 bases). The CDR3 extends over 12 amino acids. The germline V gene encodes CDR1 LNHDA and CDR2 SQIVND (reference sequence). Trimming took 6 bases from V and 9 from J, leaving 12 bases between them. CDR3 nucleotides: TGTGCCAGTAGCACAGGGCGAAGTGAGCAGTTCTTC. This gives the protein CASSTGRSEQFF.

V gene TRBV15 combines with J gene TRBJ1-5; D not resolved. The CDR3 covers 14 residues. The V end lost 1 base, the J end lost 7 bases, and 11 bases lay between the germline ends. The germline V gene encodes CDR1 LNHNV and CDR2 YYDKDF (reference sequence). The CDR3 loop reads CATSRGQLGQPQHF. The DNA for the CDR3 is TGTGCCACCAGCAGAGGGCAGTTAGGACAGCCCCAGCATTTT. Supplemented by reference TRBV15 and TRBJ1-5, the full variable domain reads DAMVIQNPRYQVTQFGKPVTLSCSQTLNHNVMYWYQQKSSQAPKLLFHYYDKDFNNEADTPDNFQSRRPNTSFCFLDIRSPGLGDTAMYLCATSRGQLGQPQHFGDGTRLSIL.

The V gene is TRBV7-3, the J gene TRBJ1-3; D may be TRBD1 (6 bases). The V and J ends lost 3 bases and 6 bases respectively, with 15 bases between them. This CDR3 region has 15 residues. Germline assignment: CDR1 SGHTA and CDR2 FQGTGA. In nucleotides, the CDR3 is TGTGCCAGCAGCTTCAGAGAGGACAGAGCAAACACCATATATTTT. It codes for CASSFREDRANTIYF.

The rearrangement uses TRBV4-3 and TRBJ2-1, with TRBD2 matching over 7 bases. Germline V lookup: CDR1 LGHNA, CDR2 YSLEER. This CDR3 spans 13 amino acids. Trimming cost V 4 bases and J 9 bases; bases outside gene matches: 6. CDR3 coding DNA: TGCGCCAGCAGCCGTGGGGGGGAGGGTGAGCAGTTCTTC. It codes for CASSRGGEGEQFF.